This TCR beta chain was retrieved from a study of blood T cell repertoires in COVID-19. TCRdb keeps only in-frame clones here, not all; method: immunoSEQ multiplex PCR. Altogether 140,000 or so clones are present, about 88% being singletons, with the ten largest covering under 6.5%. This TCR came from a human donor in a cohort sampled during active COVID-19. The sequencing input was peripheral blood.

CDR3 bases: TGTGCCAGCAGTTTAGGACTAGTTTGGGGTAGCACAGATACGCAGTATTTT. It specifies CASSLGLVWGSTDTQYF. The rearrangement links TRBV27 to TRBJ2-3; the match to TRBD2 covers 7 bases. Germline trimming cut 2 bases from V and 0 bases from J; bases unmatched to any gene: 8. CDR3 length: 17 amino acids. Germline loops: CDR1 MNHEY, CDR2 SMNVEV (reference sequence).